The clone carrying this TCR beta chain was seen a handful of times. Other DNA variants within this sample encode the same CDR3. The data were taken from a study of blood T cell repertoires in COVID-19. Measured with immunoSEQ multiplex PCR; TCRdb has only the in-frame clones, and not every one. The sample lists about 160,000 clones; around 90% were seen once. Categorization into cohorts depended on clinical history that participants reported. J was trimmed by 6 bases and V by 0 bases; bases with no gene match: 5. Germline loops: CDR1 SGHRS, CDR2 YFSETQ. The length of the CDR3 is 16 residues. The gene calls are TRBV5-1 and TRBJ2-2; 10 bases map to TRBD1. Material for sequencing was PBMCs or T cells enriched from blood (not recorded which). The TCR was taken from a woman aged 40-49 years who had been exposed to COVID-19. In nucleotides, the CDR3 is TGCGCCAGCAGCTTGGCCGGGACAGGGGCCCCCGGGGAGCTGTTTTTT. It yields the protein CASSLAGTGAPGELFF.